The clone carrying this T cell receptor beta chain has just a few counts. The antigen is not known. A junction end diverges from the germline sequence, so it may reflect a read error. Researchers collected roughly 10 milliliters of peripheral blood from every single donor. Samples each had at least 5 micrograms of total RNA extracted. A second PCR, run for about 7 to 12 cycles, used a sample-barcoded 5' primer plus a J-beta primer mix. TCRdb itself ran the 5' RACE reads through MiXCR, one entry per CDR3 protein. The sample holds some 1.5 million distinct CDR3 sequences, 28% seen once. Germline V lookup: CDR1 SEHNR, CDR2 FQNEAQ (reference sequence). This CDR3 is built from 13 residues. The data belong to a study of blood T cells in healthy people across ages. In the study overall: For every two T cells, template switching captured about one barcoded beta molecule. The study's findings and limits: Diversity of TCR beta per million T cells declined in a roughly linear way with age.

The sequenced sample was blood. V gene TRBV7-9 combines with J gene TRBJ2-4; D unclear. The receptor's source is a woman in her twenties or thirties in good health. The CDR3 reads CACSPARGNIQYF. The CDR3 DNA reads TGTGCCTGCAGCCCGGCGAGAGGAAACATTCAGTACTTC.